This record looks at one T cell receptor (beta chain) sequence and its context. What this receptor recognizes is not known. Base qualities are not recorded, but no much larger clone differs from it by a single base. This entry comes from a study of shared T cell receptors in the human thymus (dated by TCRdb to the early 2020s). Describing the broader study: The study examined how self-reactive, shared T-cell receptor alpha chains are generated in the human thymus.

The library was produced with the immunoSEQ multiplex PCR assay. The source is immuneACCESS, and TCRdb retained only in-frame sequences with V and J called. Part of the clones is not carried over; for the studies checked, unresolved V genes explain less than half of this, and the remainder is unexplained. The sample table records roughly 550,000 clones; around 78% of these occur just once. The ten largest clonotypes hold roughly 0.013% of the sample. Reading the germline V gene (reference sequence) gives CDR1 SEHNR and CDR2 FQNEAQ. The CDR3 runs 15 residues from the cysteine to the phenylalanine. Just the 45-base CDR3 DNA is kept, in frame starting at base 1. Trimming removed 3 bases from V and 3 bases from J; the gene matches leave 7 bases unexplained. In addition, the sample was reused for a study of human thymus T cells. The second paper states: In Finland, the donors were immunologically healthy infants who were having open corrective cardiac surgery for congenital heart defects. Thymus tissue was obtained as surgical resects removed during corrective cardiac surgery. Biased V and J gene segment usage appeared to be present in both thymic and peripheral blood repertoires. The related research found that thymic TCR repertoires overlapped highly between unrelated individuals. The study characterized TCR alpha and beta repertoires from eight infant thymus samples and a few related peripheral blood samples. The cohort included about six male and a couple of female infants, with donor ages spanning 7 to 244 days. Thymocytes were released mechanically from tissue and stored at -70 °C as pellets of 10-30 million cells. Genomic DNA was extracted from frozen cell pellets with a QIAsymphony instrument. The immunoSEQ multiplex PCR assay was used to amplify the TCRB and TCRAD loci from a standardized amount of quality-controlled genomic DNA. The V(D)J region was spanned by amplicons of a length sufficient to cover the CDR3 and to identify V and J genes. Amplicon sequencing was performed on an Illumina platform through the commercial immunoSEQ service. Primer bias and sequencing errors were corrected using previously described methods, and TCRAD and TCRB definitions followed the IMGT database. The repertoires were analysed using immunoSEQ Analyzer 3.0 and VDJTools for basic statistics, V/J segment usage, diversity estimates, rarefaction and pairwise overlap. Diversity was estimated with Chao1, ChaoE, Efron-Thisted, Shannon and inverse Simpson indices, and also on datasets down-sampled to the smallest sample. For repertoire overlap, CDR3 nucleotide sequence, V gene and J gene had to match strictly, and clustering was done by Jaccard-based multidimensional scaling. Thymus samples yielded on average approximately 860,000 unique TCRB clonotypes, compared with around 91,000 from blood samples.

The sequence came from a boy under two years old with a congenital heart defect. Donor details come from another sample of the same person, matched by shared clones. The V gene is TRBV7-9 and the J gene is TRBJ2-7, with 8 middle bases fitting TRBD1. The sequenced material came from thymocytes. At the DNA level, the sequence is TGTGCCAGCAGCTTCACAGGGGGACCTCGCTACGAGCAGTACTTC. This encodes CASSFTGGPRYEQYF.